Described below is a single T cell receptor beta chain sequence and its context. These data come from a study of blood T cell dynamics during melanoma immunotherapy. As for time point: week 3, after first cycle of checkpoint inhibitor. The data were produced by immunoSEQ multiplex PCR, yet TCRdb's version contains in-frame clones alone and is incomplete. The sample gives fewer than 30,000 clones, roughly 88% of which show up once; approximately 10% is in the top ten. The sequence was obtained from a human donor with melanoma. Sequencing used blood, obtained from a patient treated with checkpoint blockade.

This CDR3 reads CASSPTRGFNEKLFF. The CDR3 DNA reads TGTGCCAGCAGCCCTACCCGAGGGTTTAATGAAAAACTGTTTTTT. The rearrangement uses TRBV14 and TRBJ1-4; no firm D call. Trimming pared 4 bases from V and 4 bases from J, leaving 13 bases between. Germline V gives CDR1 SGHDN, CDR2 FVKESK. CDR3 size: 15 residues. The complete variable domain, with remaining parts taken from reference TRBV14 and TRBJ1-4, reads EAGVTQFPSHSVIEKGQTVTLRCDPISGHDNLYWYRRVMGKEIKFLLHFVKESKQDESGMPNNRFLAERTGGTYSTLKVQPAELEDSGVYFCASSPTRGFNEKLFFGSGTQLSVL.